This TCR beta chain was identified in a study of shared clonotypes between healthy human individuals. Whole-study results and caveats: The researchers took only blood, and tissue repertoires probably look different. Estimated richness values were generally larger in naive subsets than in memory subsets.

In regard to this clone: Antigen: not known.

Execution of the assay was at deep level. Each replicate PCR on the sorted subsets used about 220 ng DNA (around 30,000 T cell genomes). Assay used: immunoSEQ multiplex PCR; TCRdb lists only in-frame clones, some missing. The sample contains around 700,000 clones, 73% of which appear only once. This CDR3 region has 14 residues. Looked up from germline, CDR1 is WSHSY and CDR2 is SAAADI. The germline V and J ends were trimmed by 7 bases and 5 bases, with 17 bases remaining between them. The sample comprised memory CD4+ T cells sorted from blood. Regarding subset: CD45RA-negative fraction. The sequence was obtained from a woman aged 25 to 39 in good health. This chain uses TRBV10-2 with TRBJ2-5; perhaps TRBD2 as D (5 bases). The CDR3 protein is CASKPGKALETQYF. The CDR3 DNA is TGCGCCAGCAAACCGGGGAAGGCGCTCGAGACCCAGTACTTC.